A single sample gave rise to the 22 T cell receptor beta chains below, sequenced in a study of blood T cell repertoires in COVID-19. Clones were read by immunoSEQ multiplex PCR, and TCRdb kept only the in-frame ones, dropping some. Of more than 250,000 clones in the sample, 70% to 90% were seen once. Sequenced input: peripheral blood. Receptor source: a man aged 60-69 years who had recovered from COVID-19.

The chain carries TRBV5-4 and TRBJ1-6, with D possibly matching TRBD1 (6 bases). Trimming shortened V by 5 bases and J by 4 bases, and 13 bases separated the two germline ends. The germline CDR1 and CDR2 sequences are SGHNT and YYREEE (reference sequence). The CDR3 is made up of 15 amino acids. CDR3: CASRGAPDYNSPLHF. DNA of the CDR3: TGTGCCAGCAGGGGGGCGCCAGATTATAATTCACCCCTCCACTTT.

This chain links TRBV19 with TRBJ2-1; D unresolved. The CDR3 loop spans 13 amino acids. Germline V gene data show CDR1 as LNHDA and CDR2 as SQIVND (reference sequence). Deletions cut 6 bases from V and 6 bases from J, with 12 bases between. The CDR3 nucleotides read TGTGCCAGTAGCGATTACACAGCCAATGAGCAGTTCTTC. Its protein product is CASSDYTANEQFF.

This chain links TRBV6-2 or TRBV6-3 with TRBJ1-1; 7 nucleotides match TRBD1. The trim removed 5 bases at V and 2 bases at J, leaving 5 bases unmatched. Germline assignment: CDR1 MNHEY and CDR2 SVGEGT. The CDR3 contains 14 residues. Here the CDR3 reads CASSPYRGNTEAFF. The CDR3, as DNA: TGTGCCAGCAGTCCATACAGGGGCAACACTGAAGCTTTCTTT.

V usage is TRBV19 and J usage is TRBJ1-5; 7 nucleotides match TRBD1. The V segment lost 6 bases and the J segment 2 bases; nucleotides outside the gene matches: 7. The CDR3 is 15 residues long. Germline loops: CDR1 LNHDA, CDR2 SQIVND (reference sequence). DNA for the CDR3: TGTGCCAGTAGGGGACAGATTATAGGCAATCAGCCCCAGCATTTT. Translation gives CASRGQIIGNQPQHF.

This rearrangement joins TRBV5-1 to TRBJ1-2; 11 bases align to TRBD1. The V gene end was trimmed by 4 bases and the J gene end by 0 bases; junction bases not matched to a gene: 14. The CDR3 length is 19 residues. CDR1 is SGHRS and CDR2 is YFSETQ in the germline V gene. DNA for the CDR3: TGCGCCAGCAGCCCGGGACAGGGGGGCGCAGGGAATTCTAACTATGGCTACACCTTC. This gives the protein CASSPGQGGAGNSNYGYTF. The entire variable domain, with the rest obtained from reference TRBV5-1 and TRBJ1-2, is as follows: KAGVTQTPRYLIKTRGQQVTLSCSPISGHRSVSWYQQTPGQGLQFLFEYFSETQRNKGNFPGRFSGRQFSNSRSEMNVSTLELGDSALYLCASSPGQGGAGNSNYGYTFGSGTRLTVV.

V and J are TRBV11-2 and TRBJ2-1, with D maybe TRBD2 (6 bases). The V and J ends lost 1 base and 6 bases respectively, with 19 bases between them. The germline gives CDR1 SGHAT, CDR2 FQNNGV. The CDR3 sequence is 17 residues long. The CDR3 bases are TGTGCCAGCAGCTTAGCGGGAGTCGCTATGAGAATCAATGAGCAGTTCTTC. The encoded protein is CASSLAGVAMRINEQFF.

This clone was seen at least ten times. This chain connects TRBV5-4 to TRBJ1-2, with a possible D match to TRBD1 (6 bases). V lost 1 base to trimming and J lost 8 bases, with 18 bases between them. Germline V gives CDR1 SGHNT, CDR2 YYREEE (reference sequence). The CDR3 covers 15 residues. The CDR3: CASSLLGQLTNGYTF. CDR3 sequence (DNA): TGTGCCAGCAGCTTGCTCGGACAGCTTACTAACGGCTACACCTTC.

CDR3: CASSPMPASGLNTGELFF. For the CDR3, the DNA is TGTGCCAGCAGCCCAATGCCGGCTAGCGGGCTGAACACCGGGGAGCTGTTTTTT. The rearrangement joins TRBV7-2 to TRBJ2-2; 8 bases fit TRBD2. The CDR3 consists of 18 residues. V lost 5 bases to trimming and J lost 1 base; unmatched junction nucleotides: 12. Germline V gene lookup returns CDR1 SGHTA and CDR2 FQGNSA.

This chain connects TRBV6-5 to TRBJ1-5; 7 bases line up with TRBD1. The J segment lost 3 bases and the V segment lost 6 bases, leaving 5 bases of the junction unmatched. Germline loops: CDR1 MNHEY, CDR2 SVGAGI. CDR3 length: 14 residues. The CDR3 bases are TGTGCCAGCAGCCTAGACAGGGTCAATCAGCCCCAGCATTTT. Amino acid sequence: CASSLDRVNQPQHF.

Only one count was recorded for this clone. This sequence joins TRBV9 and TRBJ2-3; 7 nucleotides match TRBD2. The V gene's germline CDR1 is SGDLS and CDR2 YYNGEE. Trimming cost V 5 bases and J 2 bases; bases outside gene matches: 8. The CDR3 is 15 residues long. The CDR3 is CASSFRGDVTDTQYF. The CDR3 DNA reads TGTGCCAGCAGTTTTCGGGGGGATGTCACAGATACGCAGTATTTT.

V gene TRBV2 combines with J gene TRBJ2-7; TRBD1 matches at 8 bases. This CDR3 is 14 amino acids long. Germline loops: CDR1 SNHLY, CDR2 FYNNEI. V gave up 7 bases and J gave up 5 bases; unmatched junction bases: 10. CDR3 loop: CASNPGGSVHEQYF. Here the CDR3 DNA reads TGTGCCAGCAACCCAGGGGGCTCCGTGCACGAGCAGTACTTC. The full variable domain, its missing parts supplied by reference TRBV2 and TRBJ2-7, is EPEVTQTPSHQVTQMGQEVILRCVPISNHLYFYWYRQILGQKVEFLVSFYNNEISEKSEIFDDQFSVERPDGSNFTLKIRSTKLEDSAMYFCASNPGGSVHEQYFGPGTRLTVT.

The V gene is TRBV27, the J gene TRBJ1-1, with D maybe TRBD1 (5 bases). Germline CDR1 is MNHEY and CDR2 is SMNVEV (reference sequence). V lost 5 bases and J 0 bases, leaving 16 bases between the germline ends. This CDR3 has 16 residues. The CDR3 DNA reads as TGTGCCAGCAGTACAGGATACCGATCCGTGAACACTGAAGCTTTCTTT. It is translated as CASSTGYRSVNTEAFF.

This chain links TRBV9 with TRBJ2-5, with 8 bases matching TRBD2. Trimming took 0 bases from V and 5 from J; bases not matched to a gene: 6. The CDR3 loop spans 15 amino acids. Germline lookup yields CDR1 SGDLS and CDR2 YYNGEE. CDR3 sequence reads: CASSVEGTSRETQYF. The CDR3 coding sequence is TGTGCCAGCAGCGTAGAGGGGACTAGTCGGGAGACCCAGTACTTC. The full variable domain, in which reference TRBV9 and TRBJ2-5 provide the parts outside the CDR3, is DSGVTQTPKHLITATGQRVTLRCSPRSGDLSVYWYQQSLDQGLQFLIQYYNGEERAKGNILERFSAQQFPDLHSELNLSSLELGDSALYFCASSVEGTSRETQYFGPGTRLLVL.

This chain uses TRBV19 with TRBJ1-1, with D perhaps matching TRBD1 (5 bases). Germline V gives CDR1 LNHDA, CDR2 SQIVND (reference sequence). V was cut by 1 base and J by 0 bases, with 9 bases left in between. CDR3 length: 15 residues. CDR3 DNA: TGTGCCAGTAGTATAGCTGGGGCGATGAACACTGAAGCTTTCTTT. Translating it yields CASSIAGAMNTEAFF.

The chain joins TRBV11-2 to TRBJ2-3; TRBD1 agrees at 8 bases. In germline, CDR1 is SGHAT, CDR2 FQNNGV. The CDR3 loop spans 13 amino acids. The V gene end was trimmed by 5 bases and the J gene end by 6 bases; junction bases not matched to a gene: 4. For the CDR3, the DNA is TGTGCCAGCAGCAAAGACAGGGGCGATACGCAGTATTTT. As protein: CASSKDRGDTQYF.

The chain joins TRBV11-2 to TRBJ1-1; D might be TRBD1 (5 bases). The CDR3 runs to 16 residues. V was clipped by 5 bases and J by 1 base, with 17 bases between them. Germline V gene lookup returns CDR1 SGHAT and CDR2 FQNNGV. CDR3 sequence (DNA): TGTGCCAGCAGCCCCGCAGCCAACAGGAGGAACACTGAAGCTTTCTTT. Translated: CASSPAANRRNTEAFF.

This chain joins TRBV7-2 and TRBJ2-1; D is perhaps TRBD2 (7 bases). Germline V gene data show CDR1 as SGHTA and CDR2 as FQGNSA. This CDR3 is 15 amino acids long. V lost 3 bases to trimming and J lost 0 bases, with 9 bases between them. CDR3 coding DNA: TGTGCCAGCAGCTTCCGGGGGGCCTCCTACAATGAGCAGTTCTTC. The encoded protein is CASSFRGASYNEQFF.

This chain uses TRBV3-1 (or the pseudogene TRBV3-2) with TRBJ2-5; D is unresolved. Germline V gene lookup returns CDR1 LGHDT and CDR2 YNNKEL (reference sequence). The V and J ends lost 3 bases and 4 bases respectively, with 3 bases between them. CDR3 size: 11 residues. The CDR3 coding sequence is TGTGCCAGCAGCCACATAGAGACCCAGTACTTC. This codes for CASSHIETQYF.

The rearrangement joins TRBV30 to TRBJ1-5; maybe TRBD1 (5 bases). The CDR3 length is 13 residues. Per the germline V gene, CDR1 is GTSNPN and CDR2 is SVGIG (reference sequence). Trimming took off 2 bases at V and 1 base at J, with 6 bases between the two ends. CDR3 amino acids: CAWSRGSNQPQHF. As DNA, the CDR3 is TGTGCCTGGAGTCGGGGGAGCAATCAGCCCCAGCATTTT.

V is TRBV28 and J is TRBJ1-2, with 12 positions matching TRBD1. Germline lookup yields CDR1 MDHEN and CDR2 SYDVKM. This CDR3 comprises 16 residues. The trim removed 6 bases at V and 5 bases at J, leaving 10 bases unmatched. The CDR3 here is CASSSRGTGGSYGYTF. CDR3 nucleotide sequence: TGTGCCAGCAGCTCGCGTGGGACAGGGGGCTCATATGGCTACACCTTC.

This chain uses TRBV5-1 with TRBJ2-2; perhaps TRBD2 as D (5 bases). Trimming removed 0 bases at V and 4 bases at J, with 13 bases between. The CDR3 runs 16 residues. Germline assignment: CDR1 SGHRS and CDR2 YFSETQ. Here the CDR3 reads CASSLVPGVSTGELFF. For the CDR3, the DNA is TGCGCCAGCAGCTTGGTACCCGGGGTGAGCACCGGGGAGCTGTTTTTT.

There are a few counts of this clone. V usage is TRBV12-3 or TRBV12-4 and J usage is TRBJ2-7, with 9 bases that match TRBD1. V was clipped by 6 bases and J by 6 bases; unmatched bases: 3. The CDR3 runs 12 residues. The CDR3 loop is CASRPDRGEQYF. The CDR3 region has the DNA TGTGCCAGCAGACCGGACAGGGGCGAGCAGTACTTC.